This is a list of T cell receptor beta chains from one sample in a study of cytomegalovirus exposure and HLA in healthy donors. The table came from immunoSEQ multiplex PCR; TCRdb's copy has only in-frame clones and leaves some out. Counted here are 130,000 to 150,000 clones, 80% occurring once; the ten biggest clones make up approximately 5.1%. The material sequenced was PBMCs. The receptor source for this set is a male donor in good health and CMV-seronegative. Both conserved end residues are part of each CDR3. The D gene is left open where the match is weak. Clone size is given for some rows only: seen once, a few or many times, or a class if the clone is expanded.

abundance,v_gene,j_gene,d_gene,CDR3nt,CDR3aa
NA,TRBV6-5,TRBJ2-7,NA,TGTGCCAGCAGTTACTTCGGAGGCGACGAGCAGTACTTC,CASSYFGGDEQYF
NA,TRBV2,TRBJ1-2,NA,TGTGCCAGCAGTGAAGCAGCGGAGTTAGGGGGCTACACCTTC,CASSEAAELGGYTF
NA,TRBV27,TRBJ2-7,NA,TGTGCCTGTCGAGGCGGGGCTTCTTACGAGCAGTACTTC,CACRGGASYEQYF
NA,TRBV4-3,TRBJ2-1,TRBD2,TGCGCCAGCAGCCAAGATAGGGGAGCGGGGGGCGAGCAGTTCTTC,CASSQDRGAGGEQFF
NA,TRBV6-5,TRBJ2-5,NA,TGTGCCAGCAGTTACGGGAGTGGCTGGGGTGAGACCCAGTACTTC,CASSYGSGWGETQYF
NA,TRBV7-8,TRBJ1-5,NA,TGTGCCAGCAGCCCGGGATTAGGTGGGCCCCAGCATTTT,CASSPGLGGPQHF
NA,TRBV19,TRBJ1-2,NA,TGTGCCAGTAGTATCGGCACAGACCTTGCCTATGGCTACACCTTC,CASSIGTDLAYGYTF
NA,TRBV7-2,TRBJ2-7,NA,TGTGCCAGCCGACTGGGGGGGCGCTCCTACGAGCAGTACTTC,CASRLGGRSYEQYF
NA,TRBV28,TRBJ2-1,TRBD2,TGTGCCAGCAGCCCTTTAGCGGGGGGATACAATGAGCAGTTCTTC,CASSPLAGGYNEQFF
NA,TRBV6-5,TRBJ2-7,NA,TGTGCCACCACCGGGACATACTCCTACGAGCAGTACTTC,CATTGTYSYEQYF
NA,TRBV7-9,TRBJ2-7,TRBD1,TGTGCCAGCAGCTTAGCTCCGGGACAGGCACTCTATTCCTACGAGCAGTACTTC,CASSLAPGQALYSYEQYF
NA,TRBV28,TRBJ1-3,TRBD1,TGTGCCAGCAGCCCCGGGACAGGGGTGTTTGGAAACACCATATATTTT,CASSPGTGVFGNTIYF
few,TRBV11-2,TRBJ2-1,NA,TGTGCCAGCAGCTCGACTGAGTACAATGAGCAGTTCTTC,CASSSTEYNEQFF
NA,TRBV5-1,TRBJ1-2,NA,TGCGCCAGCAGCCGGGACACAACTAACTATGGCTACACCTTC,CASSRDTTNYGYTF
NA,TRBV5-1,TRBJ1-1,TRBD1,TGCGCCAGCAGCTCGGAACACAGGGGTGGCACTGAAGCTTTCTTT,CASSSEHRGGTEAFF
NA,TRBV5-6,TRBJ2-5,NA,TGTGCCAGCAGCTTGGACGAGGACTTAGGAGAGACCCAGTACTTC,CASSLDEDLGETQYF
once,TRBV10-3,TRBJ2-7,TRBD1,TGTGCCATCGGGGGGACAGGGTCGTACGAGCAGTACTTC,CAIGGTGSYEQYF
few,TRBV28,TRBJ1-2,NA,TGTGCCAGCAGTTTAGCACAGGGTGGCTATGGCTACACCTTC,CASSLAQGGYGYTF
NA,TRBV30,TRBJ2-3,NA,TGTGCCTGGAGCGGACAGACCACAGATACGCAGTATTTT,CAWSGQTTDTQYF
NA,TRBV4-3,TRBJ1-5,NA,TGCGCCAGCAGCTGGACAGCCGATAGCAATCAGCCCCAGCATTTT,CASSWTADSNQPQHF
NA,TRBV27,TRBJ2-3,NA,TGTGCCAGCAGTTTTAACTACCCTAGCGCAGATACGCAGTATTTT,CASSFNYPSADTQYF
NA,TRBV7-2,TRBJ1-5,NA,TGTGCCAGCAGCTTAGTTGCGGGGGGCAATCAGCCCCAGCATTTT,CASSLVAGGNQPQHF
NA,TRBV4-2,TRBJ1-5,NA,TGTGCCAGCAGCCAGGACAGCTCCTCAGGGCCCCAGCATTTT,CASSQDSSSGPQHF
few,TRBV30,TRBJ1-6,TRBD1,TGTGCCTGGAGCCAAGGTAGGGGACAGTCGCCCCTCCACTTT,CAWSQGRGQSPLHF
NA,TRBV11-2,TRBJ2-7,NA,TGTGCCAGCAGCCCGCCCAGGAACGAGCAGTACTTC,CASSPPRNEQYF
NA,TRBV27,TRBJ2-7,NA,TGTGCCAGCAGTTTATCCAAGGGGTACGAGCAGTACTTC,CASSLSKGYEQYF
NA,TRBV5-1,TRBJ2-1,NA,TGCGCCAGCAGCTTGCTAGACCCTTCCCTAGGGCAGTTCTTC,CASSLLDPSLGQFF
NA,TRBV4-3,TRBJ1-3,NA,TGCGCCAGCAGCCAAGCAGTCTCTGGAAACACCATATATTTT,CASSQAVSGNTIYF
NA,TRBV29-1,TRBJ2-5,NA,TGCAGCGTCGCAGGGGTTACAGGAAAAGAGACCCAGTACTTC,CSVAGVTGKETQYF
NA,TRBV7-9,TRBJ2-1,NA,TGTGCCAGCAGCTCCTCGGACATCAGGTCCCAAGAGCAGTTCTTC,CASSSSDIRSQEQFF
NA,TRBV7-9,TRBJ2-2,NA,TGTGCCAGCAGAGGGACTGAGAACACCGGGGAGCTGTTTTTT,CASRGTENTGELFF
few,TRBV6-6,TRBJ1-2,NA,TGTGCCAGCAGTACTGCACAGGGACAAGTGGGGGGCTACACCTTC,CASSTAQGQVGGYTF
NA,TRBV6-5,TRBJ1-1,NA,TGTGCCAGCAGTTACGATGGACGGGGGAACACTGAAGCTTTCTTT,CASSYDGRGNTEAFF
NA,TRBV5-5,TRBJ1-2,NA,TGTGCCAGCAGCCGAACAGGGAGTGAAGGCTACACCTTC,CASSRTGSEGYTF
NA,TRBV6-5,TRBJ2-3,NA,TGTGCCAGCAGTTACGGGGGGGCTCACGGGGATACGCAGTATTTT,CASSYGGAHGDTQYF
NA,TRBV9,TRBJ1-3,NA,TGTGCCAGCAGTACCACAGGGTTCGGAAACACCATATATTTT,CASSTTGFGNTIYF
few,TRBV5-5,TRBJ1-2,NA,TGTGCCAGCAGCTCCTACGACGGATCGGGGGGCTACACCTTC,CASSSYDGSGGYTF